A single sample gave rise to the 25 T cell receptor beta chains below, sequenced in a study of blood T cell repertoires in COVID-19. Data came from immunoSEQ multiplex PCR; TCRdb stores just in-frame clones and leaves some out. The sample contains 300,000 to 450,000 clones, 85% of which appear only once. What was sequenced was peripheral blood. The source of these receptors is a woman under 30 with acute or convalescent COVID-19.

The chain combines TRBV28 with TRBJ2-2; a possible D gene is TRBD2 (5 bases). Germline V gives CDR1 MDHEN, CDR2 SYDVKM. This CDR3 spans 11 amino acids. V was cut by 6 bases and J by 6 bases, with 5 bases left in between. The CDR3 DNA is TGTGCCAGCAGCGGGGCCGGGGAGCTGTTTTTT. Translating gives CASSGAGELFF.

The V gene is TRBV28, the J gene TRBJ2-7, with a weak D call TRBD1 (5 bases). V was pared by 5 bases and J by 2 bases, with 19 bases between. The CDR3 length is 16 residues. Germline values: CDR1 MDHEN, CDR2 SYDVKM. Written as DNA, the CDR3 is TGTGCCAGCAGTCCTTATTTCCAGGGTCAGACCTACGAGCAGTACTTC. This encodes CASSPYFQGQTYEQYF.

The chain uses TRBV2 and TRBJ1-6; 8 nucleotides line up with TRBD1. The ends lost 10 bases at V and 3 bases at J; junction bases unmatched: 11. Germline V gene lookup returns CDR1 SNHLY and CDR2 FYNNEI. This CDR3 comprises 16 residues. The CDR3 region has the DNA TGTGCCATTTTCGAGGGACAGGACATCTATAATTCACCCCTCCACTTT. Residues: CAIFEGQDIYNSPLHF.

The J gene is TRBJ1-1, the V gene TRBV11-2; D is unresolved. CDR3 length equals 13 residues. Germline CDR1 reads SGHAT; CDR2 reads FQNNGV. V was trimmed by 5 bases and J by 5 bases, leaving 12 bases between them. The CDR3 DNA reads TGTGCCAGCAGCCCAGGACGGGGTACTGAAGCTTTCTTT. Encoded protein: CASSPGRGTEAFF.

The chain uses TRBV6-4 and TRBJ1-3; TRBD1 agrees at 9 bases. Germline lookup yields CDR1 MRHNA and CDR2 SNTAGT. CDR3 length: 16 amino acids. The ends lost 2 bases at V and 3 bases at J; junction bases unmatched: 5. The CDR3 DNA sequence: TGTGCCAGCAGTGACGCCACAGGGGGCTTTGGAAACACCATATATTTT. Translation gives CASSDATGGFGNTIYF.

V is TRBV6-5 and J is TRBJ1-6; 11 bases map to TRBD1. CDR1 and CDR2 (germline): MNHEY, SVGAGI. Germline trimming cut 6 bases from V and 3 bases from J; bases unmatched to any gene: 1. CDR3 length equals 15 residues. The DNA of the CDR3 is TGTGCCAGCAGGGGGACAGGGGGCTATAATTCACCCCTCCACTTT. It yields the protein CASRGTGGYNSPLHF.

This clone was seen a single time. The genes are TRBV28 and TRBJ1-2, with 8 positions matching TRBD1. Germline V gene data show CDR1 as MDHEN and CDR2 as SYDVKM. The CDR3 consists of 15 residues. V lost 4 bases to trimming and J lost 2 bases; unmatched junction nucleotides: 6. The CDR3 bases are TGTGCCAGCAGTTCACAGGGGGTGGGAAACTATGGCTACACCTTC. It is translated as CASSSQGVGNYGYTF.

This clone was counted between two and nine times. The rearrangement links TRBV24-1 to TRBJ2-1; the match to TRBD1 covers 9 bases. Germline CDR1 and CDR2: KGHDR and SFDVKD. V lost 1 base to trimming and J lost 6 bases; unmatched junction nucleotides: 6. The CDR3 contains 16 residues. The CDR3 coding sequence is TGTGCCACCAGTGATTTCCGGGACAGGGCGTCCAATGAGCAGTTCTTC. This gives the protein CATSDFRDRASNEQFF.

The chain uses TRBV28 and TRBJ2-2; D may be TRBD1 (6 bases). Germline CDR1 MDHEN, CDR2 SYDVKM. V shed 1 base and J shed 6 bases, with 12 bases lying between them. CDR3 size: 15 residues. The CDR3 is CASSLLQGYPGELFF. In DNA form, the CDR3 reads TGTGCCAGCAGTTTATTACAGGGTTACCCCGGGGAGCTGTTTTTT.

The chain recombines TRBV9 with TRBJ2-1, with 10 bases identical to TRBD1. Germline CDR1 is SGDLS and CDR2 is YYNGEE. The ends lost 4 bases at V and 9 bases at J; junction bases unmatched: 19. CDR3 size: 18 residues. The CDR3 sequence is CASSPWTGGASFYPEQFF. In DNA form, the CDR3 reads TGTGCCAGCAGCCCCTGGACAGGGGGGGCTAGTTTTTACCCTGAGCAGTTCTTC.

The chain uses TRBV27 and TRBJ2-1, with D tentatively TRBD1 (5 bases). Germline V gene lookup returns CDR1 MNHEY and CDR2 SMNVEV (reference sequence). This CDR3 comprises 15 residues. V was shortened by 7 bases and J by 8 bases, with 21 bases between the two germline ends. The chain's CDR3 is CASIPRGPQGDEQFF. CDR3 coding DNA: TGTGCCAGCATCCCACGAGGCCCTCAAGGGGATGAGCAGTTCTTC.

The chain's CDR3 is CASSDRLYGYTF. The CDR3 DNA follows: TGTGCCAGCAGTGACAGGCTCTATGGCTACACCTTC. J is TRBJ1-2 and V is TRBV5-6; a weak D match, TRBD1 (6 bases). CDR3 size: 12 residues. Germline V gene lookup returns CDR1 SGHDT and CDR2 YYEEEE. Trimming removed 5 bases from V and 4 bases from J, with 9 bases in between.

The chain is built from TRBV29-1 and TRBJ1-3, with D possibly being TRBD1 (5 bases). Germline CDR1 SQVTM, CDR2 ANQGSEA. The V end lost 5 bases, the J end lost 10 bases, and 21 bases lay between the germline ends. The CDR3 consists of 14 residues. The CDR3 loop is CSVSKTARGGTIYF. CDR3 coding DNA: TGCAGCGTTTCCAAGACAGCCCGGGGAGGGACCATATATTTT.

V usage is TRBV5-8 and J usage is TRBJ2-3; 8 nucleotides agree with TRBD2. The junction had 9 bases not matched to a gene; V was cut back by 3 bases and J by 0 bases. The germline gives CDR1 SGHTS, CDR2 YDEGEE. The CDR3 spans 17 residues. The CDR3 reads CASSSLELADSTDTQYF. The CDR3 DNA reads TGTGCCAGCAGCTCCCTGGAACTAGCGGATAGCACAGATACGCAGTATTTT.

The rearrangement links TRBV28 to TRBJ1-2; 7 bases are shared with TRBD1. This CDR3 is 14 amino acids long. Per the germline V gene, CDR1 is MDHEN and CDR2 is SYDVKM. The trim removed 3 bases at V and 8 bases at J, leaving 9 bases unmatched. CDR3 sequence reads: CASSFGRGREGYTF. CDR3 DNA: TGTGCCAGCAGTTTTGGTAGGGGGCGTGAGGGCTACACCTTC.

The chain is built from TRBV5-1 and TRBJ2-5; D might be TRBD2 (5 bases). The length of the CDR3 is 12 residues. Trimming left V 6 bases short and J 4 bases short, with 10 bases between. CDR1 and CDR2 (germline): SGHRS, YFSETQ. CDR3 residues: CASMRDSETQYF. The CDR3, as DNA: TGCGCCAGCATGAGGGATTCAGAGACCCAGTACTTC.

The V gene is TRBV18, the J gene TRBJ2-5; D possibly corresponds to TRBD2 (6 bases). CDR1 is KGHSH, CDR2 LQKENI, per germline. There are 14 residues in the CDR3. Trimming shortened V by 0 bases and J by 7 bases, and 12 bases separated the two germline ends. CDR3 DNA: TGTGCCAGCTCACCACCCAGTGTGGAGGGGACCCAGTACTTC. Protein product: CASSPPSVEGTQYF.

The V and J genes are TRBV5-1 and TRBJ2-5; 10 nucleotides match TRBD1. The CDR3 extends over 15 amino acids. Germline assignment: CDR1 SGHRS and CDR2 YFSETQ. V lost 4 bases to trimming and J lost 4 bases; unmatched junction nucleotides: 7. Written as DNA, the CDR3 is TGCGCCAGCAGCGTCGACGACAGGGGGCGAGAGACCCAGTACTTC. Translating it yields CASSVDDRGRETQYF.

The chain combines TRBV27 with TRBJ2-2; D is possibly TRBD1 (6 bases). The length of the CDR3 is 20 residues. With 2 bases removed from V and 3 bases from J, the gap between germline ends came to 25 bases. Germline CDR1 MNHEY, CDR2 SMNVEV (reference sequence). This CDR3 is CASSLSIVTGSFGYTGELFF. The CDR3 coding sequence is TGTGCCAGCAGTTTAAGTATAGTGACAGGAAGTTTCGGGTACACCGGGGAGCTGTTTTTT.

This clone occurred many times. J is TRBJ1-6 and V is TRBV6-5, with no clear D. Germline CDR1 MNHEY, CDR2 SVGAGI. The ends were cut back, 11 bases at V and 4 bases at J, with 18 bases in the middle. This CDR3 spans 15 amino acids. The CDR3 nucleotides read TGTGCCTGCGGGAGGAACCAGATGTATAATTCACCCCTCCACTTT. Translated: CACGRNQMYNSPLHF.

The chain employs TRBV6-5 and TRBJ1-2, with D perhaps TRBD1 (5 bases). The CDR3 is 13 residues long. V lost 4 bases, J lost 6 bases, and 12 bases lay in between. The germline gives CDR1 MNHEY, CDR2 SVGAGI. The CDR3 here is CASSFRAGDGYTF. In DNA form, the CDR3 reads TGTGCCAGCAGTTTCAGGGCGGGGGATGGCTACACCTTC.

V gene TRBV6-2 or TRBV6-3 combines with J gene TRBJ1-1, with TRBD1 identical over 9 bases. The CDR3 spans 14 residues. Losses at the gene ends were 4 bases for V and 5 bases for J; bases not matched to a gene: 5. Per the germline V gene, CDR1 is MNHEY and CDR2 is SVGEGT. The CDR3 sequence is CASSFGQGWTEAFF. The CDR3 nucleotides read TGTGCCAGCAGTTTCGGACAGGGGTGGACTGAAGCTTTCTTT.

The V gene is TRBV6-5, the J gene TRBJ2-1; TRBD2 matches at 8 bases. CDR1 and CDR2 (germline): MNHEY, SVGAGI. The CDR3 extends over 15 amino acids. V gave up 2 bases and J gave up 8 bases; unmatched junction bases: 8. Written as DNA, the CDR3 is TGTGCCAGCAGTTACGGGGGTAGCGGGATCGATGAGCAGTTCTTC. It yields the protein CASSYGGSGIDEQFF.

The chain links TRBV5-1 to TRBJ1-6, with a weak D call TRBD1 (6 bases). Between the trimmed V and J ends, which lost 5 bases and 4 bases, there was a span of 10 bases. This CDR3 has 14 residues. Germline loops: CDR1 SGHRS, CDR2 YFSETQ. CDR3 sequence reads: CASRQGDYNSPLHF. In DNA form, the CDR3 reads TGCGCCAGCAGACAGGGCGATTATAATTCACCCCTCCACTTT.

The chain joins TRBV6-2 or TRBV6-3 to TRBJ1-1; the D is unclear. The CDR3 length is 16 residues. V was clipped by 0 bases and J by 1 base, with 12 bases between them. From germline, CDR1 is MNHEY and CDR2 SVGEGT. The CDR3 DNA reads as TGTGCCAGCAGTTACTCCCCTCGGGTTTGGAACACTGAAGCTTTCTTT. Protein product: CASSYSPRVWNTEAFF.